The 31 T cell receptor beta chains below come from one sample, sequenced in a study of blood T cell repertoires in COVID-19. TCRdb's table, derived via immunoSEQ multiplex PCR, lists solely in-frame clones and lacks some. Counted here are 150,000 to 200,000 clones, nearly 90% occurring once; the ten biggest clones make up 20% to 25%. Material: peripheral blood. The receptors here all came from a man aged 55-75 years with active or convalescent COVID-19.

The chain has TRBV7-2 and TRBJ1-5; perhaps TRBD1 as D (6 bases). The V end lost 3 bases, the J end lost 0 bases, and 12 bases lay between the germline ends. Germline V gives CDR1 SGHTA, CDR2 FQGNSA. The CDR3 is 16 amino acids. CDR3 nucleotide sequence: TGTGCCAGCAGCTTTGGGACACTATATAGCAATCAGCCCCAGCATTTT. This encodes CASSFGTLYSNQPQHF.

The chain joins TRBV5-6 to TRBJ1-1, with unresolved D. Germline V gene sequence: CDR1 SGHDT, CDR2 YYEEEE. V lost 2 bases, J lost 0 bases, and 11 bases lay in between. The CDR3 contains 15 residues. DNA for the CDR3: TGTGCCAGCAGCTTCGGGGTTCTAATGAACACTGAAGCTTTCTTT. Translated: CASSFGVLMNTEAFF.

The chain employs TRBV6-6 and TRBJ1-5; 12 nucleotides agree with TRBD1. This CDR3 has 16 amino acids. Germline CDR1 MNHNY, CDR2 SVGAGI (reference sequence). V lost 4 bases, J lost 3 bases, and 4 bases stayed unmatched. The CDR3 spells CASSSGQGAINQPQHF. The CDR3 DNA sequence: TGTGCCAGCAGTTCGGGACAGGGGGCCATCAATCAGCCCCAGCATTTT.

The chain couples TRBV5-1 to TRBJ1-5; TRBD1 matches at 8 bases. V gave up 4 bases and J gave up 5 bases; unmatched junction bases: 8. This CDR3 contains 15 residues. Germline-derived CDR1 and CDR2 are SGHRS and YFSETQ. The CDR3 loop is CASSPQPTGDQPQHF. CDR3 sequence (DNA): TGCGCCAGCAGCCCCCAACCGACAGGGGATCAGCCCCAGCATTTT.

The rearrangement uses TRBV7-6 and TRBJ2-1; TRBD2 matches at 13 bases. This CDR3 is built from 16 residues. With 5 bases clipped from V and 5 bases from J, the junction kept 6 bases outside the gene matches. CDR1 and CDR2 from the germline V gene are SGHVS and FNYEAQ. CDR3 sequence (DNA): TGTGCCAGCAGCCTTCGGACTAGCGGGGGTCACAATGAGCAGTTCTTC. This codes for CASSLRTSGGHNEQFF.

This clone has ten or more counts. The chain carries TRBV3-1 (or the pseudogene TRBV3-2) and TRBJ2-7; TRBD2 is a possible D gene (6 bases). The V end was cut by 3 bases, the J end by 3 bases, with 12 bases between. Per the germline V gene, CDR1 is LGHDT and CDR2 is YNNKEL (reference sequence). The CDR3 sequence is 14 residues long. This CDR3 reads CASSQEGPNYEQYF. The DNA for the CDR3 is TGTGCCAGCAGCCAGGAGGGACCTAACTACGAGCAGTACTTC.

V gene TRBV3-1 (or the pseudogene TRBV3-2) combines with J gene TRBJ1-2; weak D call: TRBD1 (5 bases). The germline V and J ends were trimmed by 0 bases and 8 bases, with 16 bases remaining between them. The germline gives CDR1 LGHDT, CDR2 YNNKEL (reference sequence). The CDR3 contains 15 residues. The CDR3 nucleotides read TGTGCCAGCAGCCAAGATAGGAGGGGCTATGGGGGCTACACCTTC. Residues: CASSQDRRGYGGYTF.

The V and J genes are TRBV6-6 and TRBJ2-3, with D maybe TRBD2 (5 bases). This CDR3 is built from 15 residues. V gave up 1 base and J gave up 4 bases, with 12 bases separating them. Germline CDR1 and CDR2: MNHNY and SVGAGI (reference sequence). The CDR3 is CASSYLGPGADTQYF. CDR3 bases: TGTGCCAGCAGTTACTTAGGGCCCGGGGCAGATACGCAGTATTTT.

The rearrangement joins TRBV19 to TRBJ2-6, with D tentatively TRBD1 (5 bases). Between the trimmed V and J ends, which lost 8 bases and 0 bases, there was a span of 17 bases. CDR3 length: 17 amino acids. Germline V CDR1 and CDR2: LNHDA, SQIVND (reference sequence). CDR3 sequence: CASQRQLASSGANVLTF. As DNA, the CDR3 is TGTGCCAGTCAGAGACAGCTCGCCAGCTCTGGGGCCAACGTCCTGACTTTC.

V is TRBV18 and J is TRBJ2-5; 11 bases line up with TRBD2. V was clipped by 3 bases and J by 4 bases; unmatched bases: 13. The CDR3 is made up of 18 amino acids. Looked up from germline, CDR1 is KGHSH and CDR2 is LQKENI. The CDR3 here is CASSPYYPGLAEGETQYF. CDR3 sequence (DNA): TGTGCCAGCTCACCTTATTACCCGGGACTAGCGGAAGGAGAGACCCAGTACTTC.

The V and J genes are TRBV6-1 and TRBJ1-5; 8 nucleotides match TRBD1. From germline, CDR1 is MNHNS and CDR2 SASEGT. The trim removed 4 bases at V and 0 bases at J, leaving 5 bases unmatched. The CDR3 runs 16 residues. The DNA for the CDR3 is TGTGCCAGCAGTGCTGGACAGGGATATAGCAATCAGCCCCAGCATTTT. Translated, it gives CASSAGQGYSNQPQHF.

CDR3: CATSRDLGLSYEQYF. In nucleotides, the CDR3 is TGTGCCACCAGCAGAGATTTGGGCCTCTCCTACGAGCAGTACTTC. The chain recombines TRBV15 with TRBJ2-7; D is undetermined. This CDR3 spans 15 amino acids. Germline assignment: CDR1 LNHNV and CDR2 YYDKDF (reference sequence). With 0 bases removed from V and 0 bases from J, the gap between germline ends came to 9 bases.

The chain has TRBV6-6 and TRBJ1-3; D call uncertain. V dropped 6 bases and J dropped 0 bases, with 15 bases sitting between them. This CDR3 region has 16 residues. The germline V gene has CDR1 MNHNY and CDR2 SVGAGI (reference sequence). In DNA, the CDR3 is TGTGCCAGCAGCGATCGAGGGTACCTCTCTGGAAACACCATATATTTT. Protein sequence: CASSDRGYLSGNTIYF.

The chain employs TRBV6-1 and TRBJ1-5, with D possibly matching TRBD1 (5 bases). Germline CDR1 MNHNS, CDR2 SASEGT. There are 14 residues in the CDR3. Trimming cost V 3 bases and J 3 bases, with 9 bases left between them. CDR3 in DNA: TGTGCCAGCAGTGACCCAGGGCTCAATCAGCCCCAGCATTTT. This encodes CASSDPGLNQPQHF.

J is TRBJ2-6 and V is TRBV5-5; D gene uncertain. Trimming removed 4 bases at V and 0 bases at J, with 8 bases between. CDR3 size: 15 residues. Germline-derived CDR1 and CDR2 are SGHKS and YYEKEE (reference sequence). CDR3 amino acids: CASSLAHSGANVLTF. CDR3 bases: TGTGCCAGCAGCCTGGCACACTCTGGGGCCAACGTCCTGACTTTC. Using reference TRBV5-5 and TRBJ2-6 for the parts outside the CDR3, the full variable domain is DAGVTQSPTHLIKTRGQQVTLRCSPISGHKSVSWYQQVLGQGPQFIFQYYEKEERGRGNFPDRFSARQFPNYSSELNVNALLLGDSALYLCASSLAHSGANVLTFGAGSRLTVL.

V gene TRBV18 combines with J gene TRBJ1-1; tentative D call: TRBD1 (5 bases). V was pared by 2 bases and J by 5 bases, with 9 bases between. The CDR3 spans 13 residues. Germline lookup yields CDR1 KGHSH and CDR2 LQKENI. The CDR3 nucleotides read TGTGCCAGCTCACCAAGCAGGGAAACTGAAGCTTTCTTT. Its translation is CASSPSRETEAFF.

The V gene is TRBV2, the J gene TRBJ2-5, with unresolved D. Per germline, CDR1 SNHLY and CDR2 FYNNEI. CDR3 length: 13 residues. Trimming left V 5 bases short and J 1 base short, with 8 bases between. CDR3 residues: CASSRGPQETQYF. CDR3 DNA sequence: TGTGCCAGCAGTCGAGGTCCCCAAGAGACCCAGTACTTC.

V is TRBV15 and J is TRBJ2-7; 8 nucleotides align to TRBD1. The germline CDR1 and CDR2 sequences are LNHNV and YYDKDF (reference sequence). V trimming: 3 bases; J trimming: 4 bases; junction bases outside the gene matches: 5. The CDR3 has 14 residues. The CDR3 is CATSRTGVGYEQYF. CDR3 in DNA: TGTGCCACCAGCAGGACAGGGGTAGGGTACGAGCAGTACTTC.

V is TRBV7-2 and J is TRBJ2-7, with 11 bases aligning to TRBD2. The CDR3 consists of 16 residues. Germline assignment: CDR1 SGHTA and CDR2 FQGNSA. V shed 5 bases, J shed 0 bases, and the junction held 6 bases outside the gene matches. The CDR3, as DNA: TGTGCCAGCAGCCGGACTAGCGGGTTAAGCTCCTACGAGCAGTACTTC. Protein sequence: CASSRTSGLSSYEQYF.

The chain recombines TRBV6-1 with TRBJ1-6; TRBD1 might be the D (5 bases). The CDR3 has 13 amino acids. The V end lost 3 bases, the J end lost 11 bases, and 11 bases lay between the germline ends. The germline V gene encodes CDR1 MNHNS and CDR2 SASEGT. CDR3 DNA sequence: TGTGCCAGCAGTGAGGGGGGGGGAACACCCCTCCACTTT. It codes for CASSEGGGTPLHF.

This clone was counted once. The rearrangement uses TRBV6-4 and TRBJ2-1; 7 nucleotides align to TRBD2. CDR3 size: 16 residues. The ends lost 8 bases at V and 7 bases at J; junction bases unmatched: 17. CDR1 and CDR2 (germline): MRHNA, SNTAGT. CDR3 region: CASSLQATSSPNEQFF. The CDR3 nucleotides are TGTGCCAGCTCACTTCAAGCGACTAGCTCACCAAATGAGCAGTTCTTC.

The chain recombines TRBV27 with TRBJ1-2, with D possibly TRBD1 on 5 matching bases. Per the germline V gene, CDR1 is MNHEY and CDR2 is SMNVEV (reference sequence). V was shortened by 8 bases and J by 0 bases, with 16 bases between the two germline ends. The length of the CDR3 is 15 residues. CDR3 region: CASSNLGVPNYGYTF. CDR3 DNA sequence: TGTGCCAGCTCAAATTTAGGGGTACCTAACTATGGCTACACCTTC.

The chain employs TRBV3-1 (or the pseudogene TRBV3-2) and TRBJ1-3; D is perhaps TRBD1 (5 bases). Germline-derived CDR1 and CDR2 are LGHDT and YNNKEL (reference sequence). This CDR3 region has 14 residues. Trimming stripped 6 bases from V and 2 bases from J, with 11 bases between. The CDR3 protein is CASSHGGAGNTIYF. The CDR3 DNA follows: TGTGCCAGCAGTCACGGGGGGGCTGGAAACACCATATATTTT.

The sample holds a few counts of this clone. V usage is TRBV3-1 (or the pseudogene TRBV3-2) and J usage is TRBJ1-6; TRBD1 matches 10 bases. V lost 1 base to trimming and J lost 8 bases; unmatched junction nucleotides: 2. Germline V gene data show CDR1 as LGHDT and CDR2 as YNNKEL (reference sequence). The CDR3 loop spans 15 amino acids. The CDR3 DNA is TGTGCCAGCAGCCAAGCGGGACAGGGGCATTCACCCCTCCACTTT. Translation gives CASSQAGQGHSPLHF.

The chain joins TRBV11-2 to TRBJ2-1; D may be TRBD1 (6 bases). The CDR3 is 12 amino acids. Trimming took off 4 bases at V and 8 bases at J, with 9 bases between the two ends. The V gene's germline CDR1 is SGHAT and CDR2 FQNNGV. The CDR3 sequence: CASSYRDHEQFF. The CDR3, as DNA: TGTGCCAGCAGCTACAGGGACCATGAGCAGTTCTTC.

The J gene is TRBJ2-2, the V gene TRBV11-3; D not resolved. Looked up from germline, CDR1 is SGHNT and CDR2 is YENEEA. The CDR3 contains 14 residues. V shed 3 bases and J shed 4 bases, with 9 bases lying between them. CDR3 protein: CASSFERSTGELFF. CDR3 coding DNA: TGTGCCAGCAGCTTTGAGCGTTCCACCGGGGAGCTGTTTTTT. Full variable domain (rest looked up from reference TRBV11-3 and TRBJ2-2): EAGVVQSPRYKIIEKKQPVAFWCNPISGHNTLYWYLQNLGQGPELLIRYENEEAVDDSQLPKDRFSAERLKGVDSTLKIQPAELGDSAVYLCASSFERSTGELFFGEGSRLTVL.

This clone came up once. The chain couples TRBV5-1 to TRBJ1-4, with D perhaps TRBD1 (6 bases). This CDR3 has 15 residues. Trimming took off 4 bases at V and 4 bases at J, with 14 bases between the two ends. Germline loops: CDR1 SGHRS, CDR2 YFSETQ. CDR3: CASSAPGQLNEKLFF. The CDR3 DNA reads as TGCGCCAGCAGCGCTCCGGGACAACTTAATGAAAAACTGTTTTTT.

The chain joins TRBV5-5 to TRBJ1-5, with no clear D. Trimming took 0 bases from V and 6 from J, leaving 16 bases between them. This CDR3 spans 16 amino acids. Germline V CDR1 and CDR2: SGHKS, YYEKEE (reference sequence). In DNA form, the CDR3 reads TGTGCCAGCAGCTTGGAGTTTACCGGGTTCGGTCAGCCCCAGCATTTT. Amino acids: CASSLEFTGFGQPQHF.

The chain recombines TRBV7-2 with TRBJ1-2, with TRBD1 matching over 10 bases. The CDR3 sequence is 16 residues long. CDR1 is SGHTA and CDR2 is FQGNSA in the germline V gene. J was trimmed by 2 bases and V by 4 bases; bases with no gene match: 7. The CDR3 coding sequence is TGTGCCAGCAGCTCCAGACCGGGACAGGGGAACTATGGCTACACCTTC. Its translation: CASSSRPGQGNYGYTF.

The V and J genes are TRBV10-3 and TRBJ1-5; a possible D gene is TRBD1 (6 bases). Germline V gene data show CDR1 as ENHRY and CDR2 as SYGVKD. The CDR3 length is 14 residues. V was clipped by 4 bases and J by 5 bases, with 12 bases between them. The CDR3 reads CAISAGRGDQPQHF. CDR3 sequence (DNA): TGTGCCATCAGTGCCGGGAGGGGGGATCAGCCCCAGCATTTT.

The chain links TRBV5-1 to TRBJ2-3, with D perhaps TRBD1 (6 bases). Germline V lookup: CDR1 SGHRS, CDR2 YFSETQ. CDR3 size: 14 residues. Trimming shortened V by 9 bases and J by 0 bases, and 14 bases separated the two germline ends. The CDR3: CATGDPQSTDTQYF. Here the CDR3 DNA reads TGCGCCACAGGGGACCCCCAGAGCACAGATACGCAGTATTTT.